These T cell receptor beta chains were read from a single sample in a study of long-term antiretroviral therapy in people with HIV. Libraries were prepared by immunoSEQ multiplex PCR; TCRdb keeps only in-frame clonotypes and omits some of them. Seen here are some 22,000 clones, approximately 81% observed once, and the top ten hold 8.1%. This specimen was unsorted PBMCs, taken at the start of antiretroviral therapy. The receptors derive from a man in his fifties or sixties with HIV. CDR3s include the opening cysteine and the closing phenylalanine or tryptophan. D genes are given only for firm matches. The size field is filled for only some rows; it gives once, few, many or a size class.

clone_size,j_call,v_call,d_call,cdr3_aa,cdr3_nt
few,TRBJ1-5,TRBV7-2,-,CASSSHSGGNQPQHF,TGTGCCAGCAGCTCGCACTCGGGAGGCAATCAGCCCCAGCATTTT
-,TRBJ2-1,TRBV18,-,CASSPGQNNEQFF,TGTGCCAGCTCACCCGGACAGAACAATGAGCAGTTCTTC
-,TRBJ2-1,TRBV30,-,CAWSVQYSGEQFF,TGTGCCTGGAGTGTACAGTATTCAGGGGAGCAGTTCTTC
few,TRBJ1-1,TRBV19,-,CASSPQMNTEAFF,TGTGCCAGTAGTCCCCAGATGAACACTGAAGCTTTCTTT
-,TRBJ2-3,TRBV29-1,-,CSADGGTDTQYF,TGCAGCGCTGACGGGGGAACAGATACGCAGTATTTT
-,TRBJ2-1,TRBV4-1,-,CASSPLGDNEQFF,TGCGCCAGCAGCCCGCTCGGAGACAATGAGCAGTTCTTC
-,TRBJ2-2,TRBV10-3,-,CAISESWIRLGELFF,TGTGCCATCAGTGAGTCTTGGATTCGTCTCGGGGAGCTGTTTTTT
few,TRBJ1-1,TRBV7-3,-,CASSLTWRTEAFF,TGTGCCAGCAGCTTAACATGGAGAACTGAAGCTTTCTTT
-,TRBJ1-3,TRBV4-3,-,CASSQDGGTLINTIYF,TGCGCCAGCAGCCAAGATGGAGGGACTCTAATAAACACCATATATTTT
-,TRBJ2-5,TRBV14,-,CASSQSRGLQETQYF,TGTGCCAGCAGCCAATCCAGGGGATTGCAAGAGACCCAGTACTTC
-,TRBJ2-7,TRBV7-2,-,CASSFTTRPYEQYF,TGTGCCAGCAGCTTTACGACACGTCCCTACGAGCAGTACTTC
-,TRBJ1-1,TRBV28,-,CASRTGNTEAFF,TGTGCCAGCAGGACAGGTAACACTGAAGCTTTCTTT
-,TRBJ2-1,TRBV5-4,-,CASSLVAGAHNEQFF,TGTGCCAGCAGCTTGGTGGCAGGGGCCCACAATGAGCAGTTCTTC
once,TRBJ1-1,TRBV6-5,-,CASSWSRSNTEAFF,TGTGCCAGCAGTTGGAGCAGATCGAACACTGAAGCTTTCTTT
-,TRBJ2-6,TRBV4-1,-,CASSPPRSGANVLTF,TGCGCCAGCAGCCCCCCTCGCTCTGGGGCCAACGTCCTGACTTTC
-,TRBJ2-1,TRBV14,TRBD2,CASSQIAGGDEQFF,TGTGCCAGCAGCCAAATAGCGGGAGGGGATGAGCAGTTCTTC
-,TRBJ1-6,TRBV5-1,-,CASSLTGGSPLHF,TGCGCCAGCAGCTTAACGGGGGGTTCACCCCTCCACTTT
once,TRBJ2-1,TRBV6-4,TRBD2,CASSRTSGSVDEQFF,TGTGCCAGCAGCAGGACTAGCGGGAGTGTAGATGAGCAGTTCTTC
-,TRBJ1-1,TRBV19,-,CASSIGGGGSTEAFF,TGTGCCAGTAGTATCGGGGGGGGAGGCAGCACTGAAGCTTTCTTT
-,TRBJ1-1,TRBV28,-,CASSLRGATNTEAFF,TGTGCCAGCAGTTTACGGGGGGCAACGAACACTGAAGCTTTCTTT
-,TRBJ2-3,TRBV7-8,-,CASSPGSPGTDTQYF,TGTGCCAGCAGCCCCGGGAGTCCGGGCACAGATACGCAGTATTTT
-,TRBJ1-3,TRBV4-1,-,CASSQGPTSGNTIYF,TGCGCCAGCAGCCAAGGGCCTACCTCTGGAAACACCATATATTTT
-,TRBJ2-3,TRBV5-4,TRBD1,CASSEDRGPSGTQYF,TGTGCCAGCAGCGAGGACAGGGGGCCATCGGGTACGCAGTATTTT
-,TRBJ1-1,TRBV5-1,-,CASSLGYERTTEAFF,TGCGCCAGCAGCTTGGGGTATGAGAGGACCACTGAAGCTTTCTTT
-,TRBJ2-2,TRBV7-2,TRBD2,CASSLRLATTRPEKLFF,TGTGCCAGCAGCCTAAGACTAGCCACTACCCGCCCCGAAAAGCTGTTTTTT
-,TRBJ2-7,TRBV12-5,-,CASGTPQPGQLPYEQYF,TGTGCTAGTGGGACACCCCAACCGGGACAATTGCCCTACGAGCAGTACTTC
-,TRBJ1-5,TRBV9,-,CASSVGGLGNQPQHF,TGTGCCAGCAGCGTAGGGGGGTTGGGCAATCAGCCCCAGCATTTT
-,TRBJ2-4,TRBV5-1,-,CASSLDGRSENIQYF,TGCGCCAGCAGCTTGGACGGGAGATCCGAAAACATTCAGTACTTC
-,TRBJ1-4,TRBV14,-,CASSRGFGEKLFF,TGTGCCAGCAGCCGTGGGTTTGGTGAAAAACTGTTTTTT
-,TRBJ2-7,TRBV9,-,CASSVGGSSYEQYF,TGTGCCAGCAGCGTAGGGGGAAGCTCCTACGAGCAGTACTTC